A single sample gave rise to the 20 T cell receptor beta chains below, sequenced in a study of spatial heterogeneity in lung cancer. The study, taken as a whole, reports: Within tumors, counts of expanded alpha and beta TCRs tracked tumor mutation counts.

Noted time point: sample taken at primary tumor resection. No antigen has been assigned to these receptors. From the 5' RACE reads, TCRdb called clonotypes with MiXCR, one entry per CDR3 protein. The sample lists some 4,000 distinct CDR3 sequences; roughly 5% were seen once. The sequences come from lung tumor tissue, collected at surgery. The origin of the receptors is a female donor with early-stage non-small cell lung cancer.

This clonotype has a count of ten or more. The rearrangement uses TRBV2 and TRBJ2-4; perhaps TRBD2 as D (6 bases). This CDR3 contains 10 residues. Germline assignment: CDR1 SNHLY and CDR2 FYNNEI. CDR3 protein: CAWGENIQYF. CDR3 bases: TGTGCTTGGGGGGAAAACATTCAGTACTTC. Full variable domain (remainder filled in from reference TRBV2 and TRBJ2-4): EPEVTQTPSHQVTQMGQEVILRCVPISNHLYFYWYRQILGQKVEFLVSFYNNEISEKSEIFDDQFSVERPDGSNFTLKIRSTKLEDSAMYFCAWGENIQYFGAGTRLSVL.

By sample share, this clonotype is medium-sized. CDR3 in amino acids: CASSFRTSGRADNEQFF. In DNA, the CDR3 is TGCGCCAGCAGCTTCCGGACTAGCGGGAGGGCGGACAATGAGCAGTTCTTC. The chain recombines TRBV10-1 with TRBJ2-1, with 15 positions matching TRBD2. The CDR3 runs to 17 residues. J was trimmed by 5 bases and V by 6 bases; bases with no gene match: 8. Germline V gives CDR1 WNHNN, CDR2 SYGVQD (reference sequence).

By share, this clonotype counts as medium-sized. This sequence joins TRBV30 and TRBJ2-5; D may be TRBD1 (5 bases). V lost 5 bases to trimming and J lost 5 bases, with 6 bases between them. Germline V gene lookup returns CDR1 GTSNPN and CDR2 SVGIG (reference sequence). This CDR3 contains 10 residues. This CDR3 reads CAWGHETQYF. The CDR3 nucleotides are TGTGCCTGGGGACACGAGACCCAGTACTTC.

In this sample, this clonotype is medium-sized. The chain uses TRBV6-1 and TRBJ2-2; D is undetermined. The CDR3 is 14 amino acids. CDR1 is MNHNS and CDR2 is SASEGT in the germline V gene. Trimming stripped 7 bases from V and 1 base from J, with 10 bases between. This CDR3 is CASKELGNTGELFF. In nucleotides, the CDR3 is TGTGCCAGCAAGGAATTGGGGAACACCGGGGAGCTGTTTTTT.

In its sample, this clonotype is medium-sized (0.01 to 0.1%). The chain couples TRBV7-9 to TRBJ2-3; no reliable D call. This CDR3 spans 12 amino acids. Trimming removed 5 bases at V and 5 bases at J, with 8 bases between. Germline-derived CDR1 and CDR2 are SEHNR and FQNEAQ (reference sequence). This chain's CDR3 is CASSPSGDTQYF. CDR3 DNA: TGTGCCAGCAGCCCCTCGGGAGATACGCAGTATTTT. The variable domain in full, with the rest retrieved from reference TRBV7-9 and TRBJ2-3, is DTGVSQNPRHKITKRGQNVTFRCDPISEHNRLYWYRQTLGQGPEFLTYFQNEAQLEKSRLLSDRFSAERPKGSFSTLEIQRTEQGDSAMYLCASSPSGDTQYFGPGTRLTVL.

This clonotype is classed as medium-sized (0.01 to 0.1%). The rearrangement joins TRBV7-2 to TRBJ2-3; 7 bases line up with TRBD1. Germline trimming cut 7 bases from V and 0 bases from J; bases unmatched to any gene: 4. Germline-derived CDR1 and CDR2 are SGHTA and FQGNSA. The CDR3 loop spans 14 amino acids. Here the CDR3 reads CASKTRGSTDTQYF. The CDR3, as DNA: TGTGCCAGCAAGACCAGGGGGAGCACAGATACGCAGTATTTT.

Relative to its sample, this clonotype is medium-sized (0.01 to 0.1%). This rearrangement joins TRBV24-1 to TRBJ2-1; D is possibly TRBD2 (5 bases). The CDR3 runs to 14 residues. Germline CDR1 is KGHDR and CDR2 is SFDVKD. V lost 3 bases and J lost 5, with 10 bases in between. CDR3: CATSDLRANNEQFF. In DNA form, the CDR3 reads TGTGCCACCAGTGATCTGCGGGCTAACAATGAGCAGTTCTTC.

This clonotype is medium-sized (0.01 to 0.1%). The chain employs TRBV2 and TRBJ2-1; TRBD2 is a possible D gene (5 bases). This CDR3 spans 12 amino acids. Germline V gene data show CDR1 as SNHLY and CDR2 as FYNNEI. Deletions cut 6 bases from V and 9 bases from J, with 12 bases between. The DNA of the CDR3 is TGTGCCAGCAGCCGGGAAGGAGGTGAGCAGTTCTTC. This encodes CASSREGGEQFF.

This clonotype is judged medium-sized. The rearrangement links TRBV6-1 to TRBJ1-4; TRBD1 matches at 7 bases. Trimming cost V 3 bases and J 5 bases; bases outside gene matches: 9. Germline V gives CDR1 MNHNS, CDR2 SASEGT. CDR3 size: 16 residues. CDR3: CASSDRRQGKNEKLFF. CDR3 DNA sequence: TGTGCCAGCAGTGACCGTAGACAGGGCAAAAATGAAAAACTGTTTTTT.

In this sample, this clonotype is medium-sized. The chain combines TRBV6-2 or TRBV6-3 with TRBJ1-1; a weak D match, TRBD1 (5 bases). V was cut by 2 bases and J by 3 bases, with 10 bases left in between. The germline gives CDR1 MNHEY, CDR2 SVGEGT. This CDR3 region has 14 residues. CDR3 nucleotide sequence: TGTGCCAGCAGTTACCGGCAGGGCGACACTGAAGCTTTCTTT. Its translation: CASSYRQGDTEAFF.

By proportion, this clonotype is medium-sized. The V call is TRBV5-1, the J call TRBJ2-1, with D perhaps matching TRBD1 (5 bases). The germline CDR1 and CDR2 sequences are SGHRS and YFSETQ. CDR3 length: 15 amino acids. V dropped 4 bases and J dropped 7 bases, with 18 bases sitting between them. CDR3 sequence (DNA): TGCGCCAGCAGCCCGGGCAGGGTAGGGATTAATGAGCAGTTCTTC. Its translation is CASSPGRVGINEQFF.

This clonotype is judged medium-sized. CDR3 coding DNA: TGTGCCAGCTCTCCAGGGGACGGAAACACCATATATTTT. Its protein is CASSPGDGNTIYF. The genes are TRBV18 and TRBJ1-3; perhaps TRBD1 as D (6 bases). V was shortened by 6 bases and J by 4 bases, with 10 bases between the two germline ends. Germline-derived CDR1 and CDR2 are KGHSH and LQKENI. This CDR3 has 13 residues.

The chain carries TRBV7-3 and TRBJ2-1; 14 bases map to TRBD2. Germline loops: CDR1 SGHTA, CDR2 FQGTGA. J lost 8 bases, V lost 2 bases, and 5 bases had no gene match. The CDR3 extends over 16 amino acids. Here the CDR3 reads CASSLGGTSGRHEQFF. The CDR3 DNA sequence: TGTGCCAGCAGCTTAGGCGGGACTAGCGGGAGACATGAGCAGTTCTTC.

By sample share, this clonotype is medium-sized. CDR3 sequence: CASSLARNEQFF. CDR3 bases: TGTGCCAGCAGTTTAGCCAGGAATGAGCAGTTCTTC. The chain recombines TRBV12-3 or TRBV12-4 with TRBJ2-1; no firm D call. CDR3 length: 12 amino acids. Trimming cost V 0 bases and J 7 bases, with 4 bases left between them.

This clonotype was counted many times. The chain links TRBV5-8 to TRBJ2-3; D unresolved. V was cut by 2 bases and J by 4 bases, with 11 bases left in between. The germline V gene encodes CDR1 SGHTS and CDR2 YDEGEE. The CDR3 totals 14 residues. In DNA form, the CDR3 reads TGTGCCAGCAGCTTCGGTGCCCTGGCAGATACGCAGTATTTT. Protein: CASSFGALADTQYF.

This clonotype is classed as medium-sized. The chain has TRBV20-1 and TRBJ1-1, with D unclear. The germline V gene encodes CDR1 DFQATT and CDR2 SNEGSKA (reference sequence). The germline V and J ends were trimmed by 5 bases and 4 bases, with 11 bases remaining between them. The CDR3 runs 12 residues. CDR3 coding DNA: TGCAGTGCTGAGATGGGAGCCACTGAAGCTTTCTTT. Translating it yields CSAEMGATEAFF.

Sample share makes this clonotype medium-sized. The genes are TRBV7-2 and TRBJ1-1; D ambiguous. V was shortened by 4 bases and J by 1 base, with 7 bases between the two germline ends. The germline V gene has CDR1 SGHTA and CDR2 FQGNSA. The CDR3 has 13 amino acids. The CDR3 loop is CASSSTWNTEAFF. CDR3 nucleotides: TGTGCCAGCAGCTCGACCTGGAACACTGAAGCTTTCTTT. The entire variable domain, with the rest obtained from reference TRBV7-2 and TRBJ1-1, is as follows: GAGVSQSPSNKVTEKGKDVELRCDPISGHTALYWYRQSLGQGLEFLIYFQGNSAPDKSGLPSDRFSAERTGGSVSTLTIQRTQQEDSAVYLCASSSTWNTEAFFGQGTRLTVV.

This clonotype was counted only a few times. The CDR3 region has the DNA TGCAGTGCTGAGCCAGGGTTCAATCAGCCCCAGCATTTT. It encodes CSAEPGFNQPQHF. The chain uses TRBV20-1 and TRBJ1-5, with a possible D match to TRBD1 (5 bases). CDR1 is DFQATT and CDR2 is SNEGSKA in the germline V gene (reference sequence). CDR3 length: 13 amino acids. V was shortened by 5 bases and J by 3 bases, with 11 bases between the two germline ends.

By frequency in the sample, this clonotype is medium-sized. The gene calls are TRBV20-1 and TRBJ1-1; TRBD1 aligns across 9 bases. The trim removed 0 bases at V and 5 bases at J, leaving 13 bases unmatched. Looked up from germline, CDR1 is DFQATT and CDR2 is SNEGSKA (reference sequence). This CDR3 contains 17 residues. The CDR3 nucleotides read TGCAGTGCTAGAGATTGGGGACAGGGACTTTGGGGAACTGAAGCTTTCTTT. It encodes CSARDWGQGLWGTEAFF.

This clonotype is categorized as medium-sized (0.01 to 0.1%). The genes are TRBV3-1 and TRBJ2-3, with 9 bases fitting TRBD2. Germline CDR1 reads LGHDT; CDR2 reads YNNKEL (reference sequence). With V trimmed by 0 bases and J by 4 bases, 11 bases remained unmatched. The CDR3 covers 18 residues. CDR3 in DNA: TGTGCCAGCAGCCAAGATCGCAAGCGGGGGGTTAAGGCAGATACGCAGTATTTT. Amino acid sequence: CASSQDRKRGVKADTQYF.